The 13 T cell receptor beta chains below were found in one sample sequenced in a study of shared clonotypes between healthy human individuals. The table came from immunoSEQ multiplex PCR; TCRdb's copy has only in-frame clones and leaves some out. The data hold about 680,000 clones, with 92% observed a single time. It was CD45RO-negative cells, positively selected for CCR7, that made up naive CD8 cells, with terminally differentiated effector memory CD45RA+ cells excluded. Sequenced sample: naive CD8+ T cells sorted from blood. Every receptor here comes from a man aged 25 to 40 in good health.

This clone has just one count. The rearrangement uses TRBV7-9 and TRBJ1-1; 7 bases are shared with TRBD1. Germline V lookup: CDR1 SEHNR, CDR2 FQNEAQ (reference sequence). The CDR3 has 16 residues. V lost 0 bases, J lost 6 bases, and 10 bases stayed unmatched. The CDR3 region is CASSLAQGVVGSEAFF. The DNA of the CDR3 is TGTGCCAGCAGCTTAGCCCAGGGGGTGGTGGGGTCTGAAGCTTTCTTT.

This chain joins TRBV9 and TRBJ2-1; TRBD2 agrees at 9 bases. The CDR3 covers 15 residues. Losses at the gene ends were 3 bases for V and 6 bases for J; bases not matched to a gene: 7. Germline V CDR1 and CDR2: SGDLS, YYNGEE. The CDR3 DNA reads TGTGCCAGCAGCGAGGAGGGGCGGGAGGGCAATGAGCAGTTCTTC. Translation gives CASSEEGREGNEQFF.

V usage is TRBV30 and J usage is TRBJ2-1, with TRBD2 matching 10 bases. CDR1 and CDR2 from the germline V gene are GTSNPN and SVGIG (reference sequence). The length of the CDR3 is 15 residues. The V gene end was trimmed by 3 bases and the J gene end by 2 bases; junction bases not matched to a gene: 4. CDR3 protein: CAWRVGLAAYNEQFF. The DNA of the CDR3 is TGTGCCTGGAGGGTAGGACTAGCGGCCTACAATGAGCAGTTCTTC.

This clone appeared once. The chain carries TRBV5-4 and TRBJ2-5; no firm D call. CDR3 size: 13 residues. Trimming shortened V by 0 bases and J by 5 bases, and 8 bases separated the two germline ends. Germline values: CDR1 SGHNT, CDR2 YYREEE (reference sequence). The CDR3 protein is CASSLEGRETQYF. The CDR3 nucleotides are TGTGCCAGCAGCTTGGAGGGTCGGGAGACCCAGTACTTC.

The chain links TRBV11-2 to TRBJ1-4; D might be TRBD1 (6 bases). This CDR3 contains 15 residues. V was pared by 4 bases and J by 1 base, with 10 bases between. Per germline, CDR1 SGHAT and CDR2 FQNNGV. The CDR3 loop is CASSSRTVTNEKLFF. In DNA form, the CDR3 reads TGTGCCAGCAGCTCCAGGACAGTAACTAATGAAAAACTGTTTTTT.

This chain uses TRBV18 with TRBJ1-1, with a tentative D call TRBD1 (5 bases). V lost 0 bases and J lost 0, with 11 bases in between. CDR1 and CDR2 from the germline V gene are KGHSH and LQKENI. CDR3 size: 16 residues. CDR3 residues: CASSPPFTGLNTEAFF. The DNA for the CDR3 is TGTGCCAGCTCACCACCGTTTACAGGCCTGAACACTGAAGCTTTCTTT.

J is TRBJ2-7 and V is TRBV7-9, with 8 bases fitting TRBD2. The CDR3 is 16 amino acids. V shed 6 bases, J shed 0 bases, and the junction held 10 bases outside the gene matches. From germline, CDR1 is SEHNR and CDR2 FQNEAQ (reference sequence). The CDR3 sequence is CASRSSPGGDSYEQYF. The CDR3 DNA reads as TGTGCCAGCAGATCCTCCCCCGGGGGGGACTCCTACGAGCAGTACTTC. Filled out from reference TRBV7-9 and TRBJ2-7, the complete variable domain reads DTGVSQNPRHKITKRGQNVTFRCDPISEHNRLYWYRQTLGQGPEFLTYFQNEAQLEKSRLLSDRFSAERPKGSFSTLEIQRTEQGDSAMYLCASRSSPGGDSYEQYFGPGTRLTVT.

The count of this clone is one. Other DNA variants within this sample encode the same CDR3. V usage is TRBV7-9 and J usage is TRBJ2-7; either TRBD1 or TRBD2 may supply D (5 bases each). Germline V gives CDR1 SEHNR, CDR2 FQNEAQ (reference sequence). The CDR3 consists of 14 residues. V was shortened by 2 bases and J by 2 bases, with 10 bases between the two germline ends. The CDR3 nucleotides read TGTGCCAGCAGCTTACCGGGACGGCCCTACGAGCAGTACTTC. As protein: CASSLPGRPYEQYF.

The chain is built from TRBV28 and TRBJ2-7, with D maybe TRBD2 (5 bases). The CDR3 loop spans 15 amino acids. Germline V gives CDR1 MDHEN, CDR2 SYDVKM. Trimming took off 6 bases at V and 3 bases at J, with 18 bases between the two ends. This CDR3 is CASRRVEPSSYEQYF. CDR3 coding DNA: TGTGCCAGCAGGAGGGTTGAGCCTTCTAGCTACGAGCAGTACTTC.

This rearrangement joins TRBV14 to TRBJ2-7; 11 bases are shared with TRBD2. The V and J ends lost 4 bases and 3 bases, in that order; junction bases with no gene match: 8. Per germline, CDR1 SGHDN and CDR2 FVKESK. This CDR3 contains 16 residues. CDR3 sequence: CASSPRTSGQNYEQYF. The CDR3, as DNA: TGTGCCAGCAGCCCGCGGACTAGCGGGCAGAACTACGAGCAGTACTTC.

This clone was found once. The chain combines TRBV21-1 with TRBJ2-1; the table's D call, TRBD1, was not checked against the DNA. TRBV21-1 has pseudogene status. This CDR3 has 20 residues. CDR3 in amino acids: CASSKGPRTGSSSSYNEQFF. CDR3 DNA: TGTGCCAGCAGCAAAGGGCCTAGGACAGGGAGTAGTTCCTCCTACAATGAGCAGTTCTTC.

V gene TRBV27 combines with J gene TRBJ2-3; 11 bases match TRBD2. The CDR3 has 14 amino acids. The V segment lost 6 bases and the J segment 3 bases; nucleotides outside the gene matches: 2. CDR1 and CDR2 (germline): MNHEY, SMNVEV (reference sequence). The CDR3 loop reads CASSVAGGTDTQYF. The CDR3 coding sequence is TGTGCCAGCAGCGTAGCGGGAGGGACAGATACGCAGTATTTT.

The chain joins TRBV2 to TRBJ2-1; the match to TRBD2 covers 13 bases. The germline V gene encodes CDR1 SNHLY and CDR2 FYNNEI. V lost 6 bases, J lost 7 bases, and 3 bases stayed unmatched. This CDR3 contains 14 residues. CDR3 amino acids: CASRGLAGRNEQFF. The CDR3 DNA follows: TGTGCCAGCAGGGGACTAGCGGGAAGAAATGAGCAGTTCTTC.